This passage covers 20 T cell receptor beta chains from one sample sequenced in a study of identical twins (dated by TCRdb to about 2016). Library construction relied on 5' RACE. Instrument on record: Illumina HiSeq 2000. TCRdb cleaned the public reads at Q25 with fastp, built clones with MiXCR and kept in-frame beta chains. Identical CDR3 protein sequences are pooled into one entry, listed with their most common genes and DNA. For this sample there are about 570,000 distinct CDR3 sequences; around 9.6% appear just once. Of the sample, more than 2.5% falls within the top ten clones. This sample was shared with a second study, whose subject was yellow fever vaccine responses in identical twins.

Sequencing was carried out using PBMCs. All receptors come from a woman between 18 and 29 years old in good health.

V usage is TRBV30 and J usage is TRBJ2-3; tentative D call: TRBD1 (6 bases). The CDR3 has 12 amino acids. Germline CDR1 GTSNPN, CDR2 SVGIG (reference sequence). Trimming stripped 0 bases from V and 6 bases from J, with 7 bases between. The CDR3 nucleotides read TGTGCCTGGAGTGTAGACAGGGATACGCAGTATTTT. Translating gives CAWSVDRDTQYF.

The chain recombines TRBV5-1 with TRBJ2-5; 9 positions match TRBD1. This CDR3 is built from 16 residues. With 0 bases clipped from V and 4 bases from J, the junction kept 7 bases outside the gene matches. Germline CDR1 is SGHRS and CDR2 is YFSETQ. CDR3: CASSLEGTGFRETQYF. The CDR3 nucleotides are TGCGCCAGCAGCTTGGAAGGGACAGGGTTTAGAGAGACCCAGTACTTC.

Only a few counts were recorded for this clonotype. The gene calls are TRBV20-1 and TRBJ2-3; D is unclear. Germline V CDR1 and CDR2: DFQATT, SNEGSKA (reference sequence). CDR3 length: 13 residues. Trimming stripped 5 bases from V and 6 bases from J, with 15 bases between. The CDR3 DNA sequence: TGCAGTGCTCCAGCCCCGGGCCCCGATACGCAGTATTTT. Its protein is CSAPAPGPDTQYF.

This chain links TRBV7-6 with TRBJ2-1, with D maybe TRBD2 (5 bases). V gave up 0 bases and J gave up 5 bases, with 11 bases separating them. The germline V gene has CDR1 SGHVS and CDR2 FNYEAQ. This CDR3 comprises 15 residues. The CDR3 here is CASSLAGGGNNEQFF. The CDR3 DNA is TGTGCCAGCAGCTTAGCAGGAGGCGGAAACAATGAGCAGTTCTTC.

This chain joins TRBV12-5 and TRBJ2-3; the match to TRBD1 covers 7 bases. Germline CDR1 is LGHNT and CDR2 is FRNRAP. V was clipped by 2 bases and J by 2 bases; unmatched bases: 13. The CDR3 has 18 amino acids. CDR3 loop: CASGLPPPWTGVTDTQYF. The CDR3 region has the DNA TGTGCTAGTGGTTTGCCCCCCCCGTGGACAGGAGTCACAGATACGCAGTATTTT.

On this clonotype itself: Mismatch with germline at one junction end may stem from a read error. The chain employs TRBV20-1 and TRBJ2-5; D possibly corresponds to TRBD2 (6 bases). The CDR3 loop spans 14 amino acids. Germline V gene lookup returns CDR1 DFQATT and CDR2 SNEGSKA (reference sequence). Here the CDR3 DNA reads TGCGGTGCTCGGGGGAGGCTGAGGCGAGAGACCCAGTACTTC. Translated: CGARGRLRRETQYF.

The chain recombines TRBV29-1 with TRBJ2-6, with D perhaps TRBD2 (6 bases). Per the germline V gene, CDR1 is SQVTM and CDR2 is ANQGSEA. The CDR3 totals 17 residues. Deletions cut 0 bases from V and 0 bases from J, with 12 bases between. In nucleotides, the CDR3 is TGCAGCGTTGAAGATCGGGCGGGAATCTCTGGGGCCAACGTCCTGACTTTC. This encodes CSVEDRAGISGANVLTF.

This clonotype was seen repeatedly, ten times or more. V gene TRBV5-1 combines with J gene TRBJ2-2; D is possibly TRBD1 or TRBD2 (5 bases each). V dropped 0 bases and J dropped 0 bases, with 9 bases sitting between them. The length of the CDR3 is 16 residues. Germline V gene lookup returns CDR1 SGHRS and CDR2 YFSETQ. In DNA form, the CDR3 reads TGCGCCAGCAGCTTGGTGGGACGGACGAACACCGGGGAGCTGTTTTTT. Protein sequence: CASSLVGRTNTGELFF.

This clonotype was seen repeatedly, ten times or more. V gene TRBV20-1 combines with J gene TRBJ2-3; TRBD2 might be the D (6 bases). Germline V gives CDR1 DFQATT, CDR2 SNEGSKA (reference sequence). V shed 4 bases and J shed 2 bases, with 13 bases lying between them. This CDR3 is 14 amino acids long. This CDR3 is CSANRDLNTDTQYF. In DNA form, the CDR3 reads TGCAGTGCTAACCGGGACTTGAACACAGATACGCAGTATTTT.

The chain recombines TRBV12-5 with TRBJ2-2, with unresolved D. In germline, CDR1 is LGHNT, CDR2 FRNRAP. V lost 2 bases, J lost 7 bases, and 8 bases lay in between. The CDR3 runs 13 residues. CDR3 in amino acids: CASGLSLGGELFF. CDR3 nucleotides: TGTGCTAGTGGTTTGAGTCTGGGCGGGGAGCTGTTTTTT.

This clonotype appeared a few times. The rearrangement uses TRBV5-1 and TRBJ2-3; D not resolved. Germline-derived CDR1 and CDR2 are SGHRS and YFSETQ. CDR3 length: 16 amino acids. The V and J ends lost 0 bases and 0 bases respectively, with 11 bases between them. This CDR3 reads CASSLGASTSTDTQYF. The CDR3 DNA is TGCGCCAGCAGCTTGGGAGCAAGTACCAGCACAGATACGCAGTATTTT.

This clonotype was seen at least ten times. The chain recombines TRBV5-1 with TRBJ2-7; 7 nucleotides align to TRBD2. Germline CDR1 SGHRS, CDR2 YFSETQ. Trimming took 4 bases from V and 2 from J; bases not matched to a gene: 6. This CDR3 comprises 14 residues. CDR3 protein: CASSPEAGTYEQYF. The DNA for the CDR3 is TGCGCCAGCAGCCCGGAAGCGGGGACCTACGAGCAGTACTTC.

This clonotype was seen a handful of times. The rearrangement uses TRBV2 and TRBJ2-1; perhaps D is TRBD1 or TRBD2 (5 bases each). V gave up 6 bases and J gave up 0 bases, with 21 bases separating them. The CDR3 totals 18 residues. CDR1 and CDR2 from the germline V gene are SNHLY and FYNNEI. The DNA of the CDR3 is TGTGCCAGCAGGGGTCCCTCCTCGGCAGGGAGCTCCTACAATGAGCAGTTCTTC. Translation: CASRGPSSAGSSYNEQFF.

This clonotype was detected ten times or more. The chain couples TRBV29-1 to TRBJ2-1; 15 nucleotides agree with TRBD2. The CDR3 runs to 19 residues. With 3 bases clipped from V and 1 base from J, the junction kept 10 bases outside the gene matches. Germline lookup yields CDR1 SQVTM and CDR2 ANQGSEA. In DNA form, the CDR3 reads TGCAGCGTTGATTGGGGACTAGCGGGAGGAATTGTGTCCTACAATGAGCAGTTCTTC. Encoded protein: CSVDWGLAGGIVSYNEQFF.

This clonotype has just a few counts. The rearrangement uses TRBV2 and TRBJ1-5; no clear D gene. Deletions cut 8 bases from V and 7 bases from J, with 21 bases between. The CDR3 spans 15 residues. Per germline, CDR1 SNHLY and CDR2 FYNNEI. The CDR3 coding sequence is TGTGCCAGCCGGGGTGTTCCGGGCAGCAGCCAGCCCCAGCATTTT. The encoded protein is CASRGVPGSSQPQHF.

This clonotype has more than one count but fewer than ten. V and J are TRBV7-9 and TRBJ2-1; TRBD1 aligns across 7 bases. V was clipped by 5 bases and J by 2 bases; unmatched bases: 9. This CDR3 is built from 16 residues. Germline assignment: CDR1 SEHNR and CDR2 FQNEAQ (reference sequence). The CDR3 reads CASSPEGGRTYNEQFF. The CDR3 bases are TGTGCCAGCAGCCCTGAAGGGGGCCGGACCTACAATGAGCAGTTCTTC.

This clonotype appeared a few times. The V and J genes are TRBV18 and TRBJ1-2; TRBD1 is a possible D gene (5 bases). The V gene's germline CDR1 is KGHSH and CDR2 LQKENI. V was shortened by 6 bases and J by 6 bases, with 14 bases between the two germline ends. This CDR3 is built from 13 residues. CDR3 sequence (DNA): TGTGCCAGCTCCTCGAGAGGGGATAATGGCTACACCTTC. Its translation: CASSSRGDNGYTF.

This clonotype has more than one count but fewer than ten. The V and J genes are TRBV7-8 and TRBJ2-1, with TRBD2 matching 10 bases. Losses at the gene ends were 3 bases for V and 4 bases for J; bases not matched to a gene: 6. CDR1 is SGHVS, CDR2 FQNEAQ, per germline. The CDR3 extends over 16 amino acids. CDR3 region: CASSLLGLAAYNEQFF. For the CDR3, the DNA is TGTGCCAGCAGCTTGCTCGGACTAGCGGCATACAATGAGCAGTTCTTC. The full variable domain, rest sourced from reference TRBV7-8 and TRBJ2-1, is GAGVSQSPRYKVAKRGQDVALRCDPISGHVSLFWYQQALGQGPEFLTYFQNEAQLDKSGLPSDRFFAERPEGSVSTLKIQRTQQEDSAVYLCASSLLGLAAYNEQFFGPGTRLTVL.

The rearrangement links TRBV12-3 or TRBV12-4 to TRBJ1-1; 7 bases align to TRBD1. The CDR3 is 15 residues long. Trimming removed 5 bases from V and 4 bases from J; junction bases left unmatched: 10. The CDR3, as DNA: TGTGCCAGCAGTCCTCGACAGGGAATGGGCACTGAAGCTTTCTTT. Protein product: CASSPRQGMGTEAFF.

The chain employs TRBV7-3 and TRBJ1-1, with no clear D. CDR1 and CDR2 (germline): SGHTA, FQGTGA. The V gene lost 0 bases and the J gene lost 4 bases, with 12 bases spanning the gap. This CDR3 is 15 amino acids long. This CDR3 reads CASSLTNGDSTEAFF. In DNA form, the CDR3 reads TGTGCCAGCAGCTTAACGAATGGGGATTCCACTGAAGCTTTCTTT.